The source of this T cell receptor beta chain is a study of Ad26.COV2.S vaccination and SARS-CoV-2 variants. Turning to the study itself: Of the COV1001 trial arms, the Ad26.COV2.S arm included the donor. The study, taken as a whole, reports: Spike-specific responses of CD8+ and CD4+ T cells were reported to display substantial breadth after vaccination. People who got the vaccine or the placebo had similar non-spike TCR breadth.

Regarding treatment: about 20 received Ad26.COV2.S at low or high dose, single or two shots; several received placebo; per-sample allocation not given. On day 63 after the first injection, vaccine and placebo recipients gave samples. Note on this clone: Its antigen remains unknown.

Sequenced by immunoSEQ multiplex PCR; TCRdb stores in-frame clones only, minus some. This sample has 450,000 to 550,000 clones, with 80% to 90% found just once. Deletions cut 7 bases from V and 3 bases from J, with 10 bases between. CDR3 size: 13 residues. Germline loops: CDR1 MDHEN, CDR2 SYDVKM. This chain joins TRBV28 and TRBJ1-5; D gene ambiguous. Here the sequenced sample was peripheral blood, taken in a trial of Ad26.COV2.S vaccine versus placebo. This clonotype originated in a person aged 18-65 years who received the Ad26.COV2.S COVID-19 vaccine or a placebo. CDR3 loop: CASKEGTNQPQHF. The CDR3 DNA follows: TGTGCCAGCAAAGAGGGTACCAATCAGCCCCAGCATTTT.